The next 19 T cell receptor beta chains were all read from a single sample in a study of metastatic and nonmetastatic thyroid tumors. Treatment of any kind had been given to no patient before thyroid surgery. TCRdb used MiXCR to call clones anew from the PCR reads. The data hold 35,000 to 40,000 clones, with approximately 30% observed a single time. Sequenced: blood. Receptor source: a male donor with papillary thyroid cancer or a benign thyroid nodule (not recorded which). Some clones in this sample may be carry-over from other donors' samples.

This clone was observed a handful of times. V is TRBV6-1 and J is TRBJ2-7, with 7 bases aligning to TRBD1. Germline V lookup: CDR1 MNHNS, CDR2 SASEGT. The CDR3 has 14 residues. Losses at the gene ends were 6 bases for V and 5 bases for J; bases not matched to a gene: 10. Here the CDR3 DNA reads TGTGCCAGCAGCGTCAACAGGGGTGCCCACGAGCAGTACTTC. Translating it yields CASSVNRGAHEQYF.

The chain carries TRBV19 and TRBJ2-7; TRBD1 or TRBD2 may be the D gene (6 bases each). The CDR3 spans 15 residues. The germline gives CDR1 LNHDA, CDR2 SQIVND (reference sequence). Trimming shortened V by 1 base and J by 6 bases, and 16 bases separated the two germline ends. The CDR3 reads CASSIGPGAGGEQYF. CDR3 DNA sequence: TGTGCCAGTAGTATAGGGCCGGGGGCCGGAGGCGAGCAGTACTTC.

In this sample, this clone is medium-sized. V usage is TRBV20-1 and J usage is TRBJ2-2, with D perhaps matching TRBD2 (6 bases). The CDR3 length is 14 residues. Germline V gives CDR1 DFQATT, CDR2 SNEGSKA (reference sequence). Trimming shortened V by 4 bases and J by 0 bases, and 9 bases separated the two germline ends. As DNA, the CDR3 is TGCAGTGCTAAGGCGGGGACGAACACCGGGGAGCTGTTTTTT. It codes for CSAKAGTNTGELFF.

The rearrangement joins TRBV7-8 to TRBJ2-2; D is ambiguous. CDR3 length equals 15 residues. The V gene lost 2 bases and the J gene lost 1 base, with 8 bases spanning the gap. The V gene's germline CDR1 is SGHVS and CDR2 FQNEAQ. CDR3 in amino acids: CASSLIQRNTGELFF. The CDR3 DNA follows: TGTGCCAGCAGCTTAATACAGAGGAACACCGGGGAGCTGTTTTTT.

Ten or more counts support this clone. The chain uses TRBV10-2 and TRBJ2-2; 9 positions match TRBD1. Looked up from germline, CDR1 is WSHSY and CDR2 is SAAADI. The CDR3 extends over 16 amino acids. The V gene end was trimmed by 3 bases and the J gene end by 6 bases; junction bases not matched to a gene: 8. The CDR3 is CASSDTGTGLAGELFF. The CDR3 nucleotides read TGCGCCAGCAGTGACACCGGGACAGGGTTAGCCGGGGAGCTGTTTTTT.

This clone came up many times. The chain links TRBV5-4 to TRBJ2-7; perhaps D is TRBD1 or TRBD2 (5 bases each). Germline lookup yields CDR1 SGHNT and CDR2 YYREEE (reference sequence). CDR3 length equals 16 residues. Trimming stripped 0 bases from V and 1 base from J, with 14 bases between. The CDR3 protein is CASSLGPGGGSYEQYF. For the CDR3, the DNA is TGTGCCAGCAGCTTGGGTCCTGGTGGGGGTTCCTACGAGCAGTACTTC.

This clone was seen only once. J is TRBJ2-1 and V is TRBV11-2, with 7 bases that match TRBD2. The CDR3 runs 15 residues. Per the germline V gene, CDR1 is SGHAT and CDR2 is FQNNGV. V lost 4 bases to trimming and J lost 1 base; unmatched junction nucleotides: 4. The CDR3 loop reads CASSSTGGSYNEQFF. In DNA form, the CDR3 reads TGTGCCAGCAGCTCAACGGGAGGTTCCTACAATGAGCAGTTCTTC.

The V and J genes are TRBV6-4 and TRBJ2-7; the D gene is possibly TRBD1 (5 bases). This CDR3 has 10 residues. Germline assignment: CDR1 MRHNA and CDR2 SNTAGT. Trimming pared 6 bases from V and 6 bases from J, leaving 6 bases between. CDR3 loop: CASRQGEQYF. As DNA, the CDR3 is TGTGCCAGCAGGCAGGGCGAGCAGTACTTC.

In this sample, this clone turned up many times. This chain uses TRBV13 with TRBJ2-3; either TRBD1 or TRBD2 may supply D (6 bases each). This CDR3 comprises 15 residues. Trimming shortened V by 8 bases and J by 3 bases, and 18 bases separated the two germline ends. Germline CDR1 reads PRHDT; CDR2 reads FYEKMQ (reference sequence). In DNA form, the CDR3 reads TGTGCCAGCGGCTCCCCCGGGGGCGCGACAGATACGCAGTATTTT. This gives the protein CASGSPGGATDTQYF.

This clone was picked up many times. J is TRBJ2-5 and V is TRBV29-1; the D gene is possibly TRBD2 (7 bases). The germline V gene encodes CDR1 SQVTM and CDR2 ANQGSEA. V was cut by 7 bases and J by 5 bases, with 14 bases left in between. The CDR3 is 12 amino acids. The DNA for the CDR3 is TGCAGCGGGGGGGGGGCGGGGGAGACCCAGTACTTC. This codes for CSGGGAGETQYF.

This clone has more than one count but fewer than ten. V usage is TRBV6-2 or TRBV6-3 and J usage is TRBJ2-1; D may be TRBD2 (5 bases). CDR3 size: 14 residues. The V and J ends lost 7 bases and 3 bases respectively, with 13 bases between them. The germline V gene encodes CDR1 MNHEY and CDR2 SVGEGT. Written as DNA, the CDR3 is TGTGCCAGCATTCCCAGCGGCGACTACAATGAGCAGTTCTTC. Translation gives CASIPSGDYNEQFF.

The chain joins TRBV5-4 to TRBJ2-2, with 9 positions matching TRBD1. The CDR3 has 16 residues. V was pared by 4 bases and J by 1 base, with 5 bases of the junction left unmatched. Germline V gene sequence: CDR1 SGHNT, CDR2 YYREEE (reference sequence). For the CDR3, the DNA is TGTGCCAGCAGCCCCCCGGGACAGGGGAACACCGGGGAGCTGTTTTTT. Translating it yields CASSPPGQGNTGELFF.

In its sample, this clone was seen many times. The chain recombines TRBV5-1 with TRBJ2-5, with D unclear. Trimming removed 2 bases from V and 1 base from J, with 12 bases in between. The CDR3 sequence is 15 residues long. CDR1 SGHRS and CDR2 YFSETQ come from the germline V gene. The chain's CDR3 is CASSFGARGQETQYF. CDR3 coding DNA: TGCGCCAGCAGCTTTGGAGCCCGCGGCCAAGAGACCCAGTACTTC.

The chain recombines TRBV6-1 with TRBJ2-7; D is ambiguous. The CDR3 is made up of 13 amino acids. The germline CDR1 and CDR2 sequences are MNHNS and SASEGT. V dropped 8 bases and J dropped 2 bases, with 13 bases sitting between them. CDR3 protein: CASDLHRAYEQYF. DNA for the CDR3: TGTGCCAGCGACCTCCATAGGGCCTACGAGCAGTACTTC.

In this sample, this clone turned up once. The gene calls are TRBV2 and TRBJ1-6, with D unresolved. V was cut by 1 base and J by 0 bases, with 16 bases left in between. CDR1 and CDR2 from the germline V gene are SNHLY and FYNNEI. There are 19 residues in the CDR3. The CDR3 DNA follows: TGTGCCAGCAGTGAAGACCACGGTCTAATTAGCTCCTATAATTCACCCCTCCACTTT. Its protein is CASSEDHGLISSYNSPLHF. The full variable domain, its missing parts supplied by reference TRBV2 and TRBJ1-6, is EPEVTQTPSHQVTQMGQEVILRCVPISNHLYFYWYRQILGQKVEFLVSFYNNEISEKSEIFDDQFSVERPDGSNFTLKIRSTKLEDSAMYFCASSEDHGLISSYNSPLHFGNGTRLTVT.

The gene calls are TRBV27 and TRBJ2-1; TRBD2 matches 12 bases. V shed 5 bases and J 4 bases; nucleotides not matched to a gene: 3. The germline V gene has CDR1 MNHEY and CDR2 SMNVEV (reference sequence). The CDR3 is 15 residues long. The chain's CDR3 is CASSTLAGGYNEQFF. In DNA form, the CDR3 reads TGTGCCAGCAGTACCCTAGCGGGAGGGTACAATGAGCAGTTCTTC.

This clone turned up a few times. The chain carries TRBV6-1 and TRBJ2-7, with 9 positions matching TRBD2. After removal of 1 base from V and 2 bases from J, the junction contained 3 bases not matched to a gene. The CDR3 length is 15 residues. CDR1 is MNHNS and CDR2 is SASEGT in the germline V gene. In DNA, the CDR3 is TGTGCCAGCAGTGAAGGACTAGCGGACCCCTACGAGCAGTACTTC. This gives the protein CASSEGLADPYEQYF.

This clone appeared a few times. CDR3 amino acids: CASSLNGQSGELFF. CDR3 nucleotides: TGTGCCAGCAGTTTGAACGGACAGTCCGGGGAGCTGTTTTTT. V gene TRBV12-3 or TRBV12-4 combines with J gene TRBJ2-2, with D perhaps matching TRBD1 (6 bases). Trimming took off 3 bases at V and 6 bases at J, with 11 bases between the two ends. The length of the CDR3 is 14 residues.

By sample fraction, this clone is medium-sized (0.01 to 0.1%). CDR3 DNA sequence: TGTGCCAGCAGCTTATCTAGCCTCGGTGAGCAGTTCTTC. This sequence encodes CASSLSSLGEQFF. V usage is TRBV11-2 and J usage is TRBJ2-1; weak D call: TRBD2 (5 bases). This CDR3 comprises 13 residues. V lost 2 bases to trimming and J lost 9 bases, with 11 bases between them. Germline values: CDR1 SGHAT, CDR2 FQNNGV.